Included here is one TCR beta chain sequence, with context. What it binds is not known. The sample belongs to a study of T cells after yellow fever vaccination. The overall study: Fractions of limited cellularity were prepared by means of SMART-Seq v4 Ultra Low Input.

TCRdb ran MiXCR on the 5' RACE reads and lists one entry per CDR3 protein. In the table there are roughly 520,000 distinct CDR3 sequences, about a fifth of which are singletons. The study, taken as a whole, reports: Researchers cautioned that FACS-sorted repertoires could harbor abundant clonotypes contaminating from the bulk population. Most clones from primary vaccination resurfaced after the booster (about 95% CD4, 75% to 90% CD8).

The CDR3 runs to 19 residues. V shed 0 bases and J 6 bases; nucleotides not matched to a gene: 13. This receptor was taken from a man younger than 35 who received the YFV17D yellow fever vaccine. V and J are TRBV23-1 and TRBJ1-5, with 11 bases fitting TRBD1. TRBV23-1 is noted as an ORF with a role that remains uncertain. Sequences were derived from PBMCs, sampled less than 25 days after the first yellow fever vaccination. In DNA form, the CDR3 reads TGCGCCAGCAGTCAATCCCCGGACAGGGGGCACAGAGAAAGTCAGCCCCAGCATTTT. As protein: CASSQSPDRGHRESQPQHF.